One sample yielded the 29 T cell receptor beta chains listed below, sequenced in a study of blood T cell repertoires in COVID-19. Repertoires were generated with immunoSEQ multiplex PCR, while TCRdb's copy carries only in-frame clones and drops some. The sample has about 200,000 clones; 80% to 85% are singletons. The specimen sequenced was peripheral blood. These receptors all come from a man in his forties with acute or convalescent COVID-19.

This clone occurred a few times. The chain is built from TRBV11-3 and TRBJ2-5, with 8 bases matching TRBD1. The ends lost 5 bases at V and 5 bases at J; junction bases unmatched: 10. Per the germline V gene, CDR1 is SGHNT and CDR2 is YENEEA. The CDR3 runs 15 residues. CDR3 protein: CASSGSGQAGETQYF. The CDR3, as DNA: TGTGCCAGCAGCGGATCGGGACAGGCTGGGGAGACCCAGTACTTC.

This rearrangement joins TRBV30 to TRBJ2-1; TRBD2 aligns across 11 bases. This CDR3 has 14 amino acids. Germline CDR1 GTSNPN, CDR2 SVGIG (reference sequence). Trimming removed 4 bases from V and 10 bases from J; junction bases left unmatched: 9. The CDR3 is CAWTLAGGQGEQFF. CDR3 bases: TGTGCCTGGACCCTAGCGGGAGGCCAGGGGGAGCAGTTCTTC.

The chain links TRBV27 to TRBJ2-3; 7 positions agree with TRBD2. Trimming took 5 bases from V and 4 from J; bases not matched to a gene: 12. Germline CDR1 and CDR2: MNHEY and SMNVEV (reference sequence). The CDR3 contains 16 residues. This chain's CDR3 is CASSRRVGLVADTQYF. CDR3 coding DNA: TGTGCCAGCAGTCGCCGCGTTGGACTAGTCGCAGATACGCAGTATTTT.

The chain links TRBV5-5 to TRBJ1-6, with 8 bases matching TRBD1. The CDR3 runs 15 residues. The junction had 4 bases not matched to a gene; V was cut back by 2 bases and J by 6 bases. Germline assignment: CDR1 SGHKS and CDR2 YYEKEE (reference sequence). The DNA for the CDR3 is TGTGCCAGCAGCTTTATAGACAGGGGTAATTCACCCCTCCACTTT. Translating gives CASSFIDRGNSPLHF.

The chain links TRBV27 to TRBJ2-2; 11 positions match TRBD1. Germline V lookup: CDR1 MNHEY, CDR2 SMNVEV (reference sequence). The CDR3 has 15 residues. With V trimmed by 5 bases and J by 9 bases, 8 bases remained unmatched. CDR3 in DNA: TGTGCCAGCAGTCTGTGGACAGGGGGCAAGCGGGAGCTGTTTTTT. It yields the protein CASSLWTGGKRELFF.

Here the CDR3 reads CASSYGTMGDTQYF. DNA for the CDR3: TGCGCCAGCAGCTACGGGACAATGGGAGATACGCAGTATTTT. V usage is TRBV5-1 and J usage is TRBJ2-3, with a weak D call TRBD1 (6 bases). Germline CDR1 reads SGHRS; CDR2 reads YFSETQ. The CDR3 is 14 amino acids. Trimming took off 3 bases at V and 5 bases at J, with 13 bases between the two ends.

This clone was detected only once. The chain links TRBV18 to TRBJ2-7, with D hard to call. CDR1 is KGHSH, CDR2 LQKENI, per germline. CDR3 size: 12 residues. With 6 bases removed from V and 5 bases from J, the gap between germline ends came to 11 bases. DNA for the CDR3: TGTGCCAGCTCTGCTGGAGTGCACGAGCAGTACTTC. Its translation: CASSAGVHEQYF. Filled out from reference TRBV18 and TRBJ2-7, the complete variable domain reads NAGVMQNPRHLVRRRGQEARLRCSPMKGHSHVYWYRQLPEEGLKFMVYLQKENIIDESGMPKERFSAEFPKEGPSILRIQQVVRGDSAAYFCASSAGVHEQYFGPGTRLTVT.

V and J are TRBV18 and TRBJ2-2, with D uncertain. V shed 3 bases and J shed 0 bases, with 8 bases lying between them. CDR3 length: 15 residues. Germline CDR1 and CDR2: KGHSH and LQKENI. The chain's CDR3 is CASSPQFANTGELFF. DNA for the CDR3: TGTGCCAGCTCACCCCAGTTCGCGAACACCGGGGAGCTGTTTTTT. Together with reference TRBV18 and TRBJ2-2, the CDR3 gives the full variable domain: NAGVMQNPRHLVRRRGQEARLRCSPMKGHSHVYWYRQLPEEGLKFMVYLQKENIIDESGMPKERFSAEFPKEGPSILRIQQVVRGDSAAYFCASSPQFANTGELFFGEGSRLTVL.

This clone has more than one count but fewer than ten. The rearrangement uses TRBV12-3 or TRBV12-4 and TRBJ1-2, with 7 bases aligning to TRBD1. Trimming cost V 1 base and J 6 bases; bases outside gene matches: 2. CDR3 length: 13 amino acids. CDR3 region: CASSLGTGNGYTF. As DNA, the CDR3 is TGTGCCAGCAGTTTAGGGACAGGCAATGGCTACACCTTC.

V and J are TRBV27 and TRBJ2-2; TRBD1 agrees at 7 bases. The length of the CDR3 is 16 residues. V lost 0 bases to trimming and J lost 1 base; unmatched junction nucleotides: 2. CDR1 and CDR2 from the germline V gene are MNHEY and SMNVEV (reference sequence). In DNA form, the CDR3 reads TGTGCCAGCAGTTTATCTGGGACAGTGAACACCGGGGAGCTGTTTTTT. Amino acid sequence: CASSLSGTVNTGELFF.

This clone was detected only a few times. The chain combines TRBV5-6 with TRBJ2-7; 9 bases agree with TRBD1. The CDR3 totals 14 residues. Germline V gene sequence: CDR1 SGHDT, CDR2 YYEEEE. V lost 4 bases and J lost 2; bases outside the gene matches: 4. This CDR3 is CASSPGTGTYEQYF. For the CDR3, the DNA is TGTGCCAGCAGCCCCGGGACAGGGACCTACGAGCAGTACTTC.

The chain uses TRBV5-1 and TRBJ1-6; perhaps TRBD1 as D (6 bases). The CDR3 has 16 amino acids. Germline CDR1 reads SGHRS; CDR2 reads YFSETQ. The V gene lost 4 bases and the J gene lost 5 bases, with 16 bases spanning the gap. CDR3 sequence: CASSTGRSVDNSPLHF. CDR3 coding DNA: TGCGCCAGCAGCACAGGGAGAAGCGTCGATAATTCACCCCTCCACTTT.

This rearrangement joins TRBV5-5 to TRBJ2-2; 8 bases align to TRBD1. This CDR3 contains 16 residues. CDR1 is SGHKS and CDR2 is YYEKEE in the germline V gene (reference sequence). Unmatched junction bases numbered 9, after V lost 4 bases and J lost 4 bases. Here the CDR3 reads CASSTSGGGFTGELFF. DNA for the CDR3: TGTGCCAGCAGCACGTCAGGGGGCGGATTCACCGGGGAGCTGTTTTTT.

This clone was seen a handful of times. The chain uses TRBV6-2 or TRBV6-3 and TRBJ1-5; D is unclear. V was shortened by 2 bases and J by 2 bases, with 13 bases between the two germline ends. The germline gives CDR1 MNHEY, CDR2 SVGEGT. This CDR3 has 16 residues. CDR3 region: CASSYGGGMGNQPQHF. As DNA, the CDR3 is TGTGCCAGCAGTTACGGCGGAGGGATGGGCAATCAGCCCCAGCATTTT.

The V call is TRBV2, the J call TRBJ1-2; 8 bases fit TRBD1. The germline CDR1 and CDR2 sequences are SNHLY and FYNNEI. The trim removed 7 bases at V and 6 bases at J, leaving 10 bases unmatched. This CDR3 is built from 14 residues. The CDR3 bases are TGTGCCAGCAATGGCAGGGGGCTGGGGGATGGCTACACCTTC. This codes for CASNGRGLGDGYTF.

The CDR3 DNA reads TGTGCCATCAGTTGGACTGGGGAGACCCAGTACTTC. Its protein product is CAISWTGETQYF. The chain joins TRBV10-3 to TRBJ2-5; weak D call: TRBD2 (5 bases). Looked up from germline, CDR1 is ENHRY and CDR2 is SYGVKD. The V gene lost 5 bases and the J gene lost 5 bases, with 9 bases spanning the gap. CDR3 length equals 12 residues.

The V and J genes are TRBV5-1 and TRBJ2-2; 13 positions match TRBD2. The CDR3 is made up of 17 amino acids. V shed 4 bases and J 5 bases; nucleotides not matched to a gene: 8. The germline CDR1 and CDR2 sequences are SGHRS and YFSETQ. This chain's CDR3 is CASSAGLAGAITGELFF. CDR3 nucleotide sequence: TGCGCCAGCAGCGCCGGACTAGCGGGAGCAATTACCGGGGAGCTGTTTTTT.

The V call is TRBV18, the J call TRBJ1-1, with TRBD1 identical over 7 bases. The CDR3 has 15 residues. Losses at the gene ends were 1 base for V and 4 bases for J; bases not matched to a gene: 6. In germline, CDR1 is KGHSH, CDR2 LQKENI. The chain's CDR3 is CASSPQAGGGTEAFF. CDR3 coding DNA: TGTGCCAGCTCACCACAGGCAGGGGGTGGCACTGAAGCTTTCTTT.

About this clone itself: This sample also contains other DNA sequences that code for the same CDR3. The V gene is TRBV29-1, the J gene TRBJ1-1, with D tentatively TRBD1 (5 bases). V lost 5 bases and J lost 0, with 10 bases in between. The V gene's germline CDR1 is SQVTM and CDR2 ANQGSEA. CDR3 size: 13 residues. The CDR3 loop is CSVSGHLNTEAFF. The CDR3 DNA follows: TGCAGCGTTTCCGGACATTTGAACACTGAAGCTTTCTTT.

The gene calls are TRBV25-1 and TRBJ2-1, with D perhaps matching TRBD1 (6 bases). The CDR3 runs 16 residues. Germline V gene sequence: CDR1 MGHDK, CDR2 SYGVNS. V was pared by 1 base and J by 5 bases, with 15 bases between. This CDR3 is CASSEWGGAGDNEQFF. The CDR3, as DNA: TGTGCCAGCAGTGAATGGGGTGGGGCAGGGGACAATGAGCAGTTCTTC.

As DNA, the CDR3 is TGTGCCAGCAGTGAAGGACACACGGCCTATGGCTACACCTTC. Translation gives CASSEGHTAYGYTF. The rearrangement uses TRBV25-1 and TRBJ1-2; the D gene is possibly TRBD1 (5 bases). The CDR3 length is 14 residues. Looked up from germline, CDR1 is MGHDK and CDR2 is SYGVNS. V lost 2 bases and J 4 bases, leaving 11 bases between the germline ends.

The CDR3 reads CASSYSQGANGYTF. As DNA, the CDR3 is TGTGCCAGCAGTTACTCGCAGGGGGCCAATGGCTACACCTTC. V is TRBV6-5 and J is TRBJ1-2; 8 positions match TRBD1. CDR3 size: 14 residues. The germline CDR1 and CDR2 sequences are MNHEY and SVGAGI. The trim removed 0 bases at V and 6 bases at J, leaving 3 bases unmatched.

The chain recombines TRBV19 with TRBJ2-7, with 8 bases fitting TRBD1. Germline values: CDR1 LNHDA, CDR2 SQIVND (reference sequence). The V segment lost 7 bases and the J segment 1 base; nucleotides outside the gene matches: 6. This CDR3 has 14 residues. CDR3 bases: TGTGCCAGTACAGGGGGCTGCCTTTCCTACGAGCAGTACTTC. Protein product: CASTGGCLSYEQYF.

The rearrangement uses TRBV30 and TRBJ2-1, with TRBD2 identical over 11 bases. CDR1 is GTSNPN, CDR2 SVGIG, per germline (reference sequence). CDR3 length: 15 amino acids. Germline trimming cut 0 bases from V and 6 bases from J; bases unmatched to any gene: 4. CDR3 nucleotides: TGTGCCTGGAGTGTTGGTCTAGCGGGAGGCAATGAGCAGTTCTTC. It is translated as CAWSVGLAGGNEQFF.

This rearrangement joins TRBV30 to TRBJ1-5, with 12 bases fitting TRBD1. The trim removed 0 bases at V and 5 bases at J, leaving 5 bases unmatched. The CDR3 has 16 amino acids. Germline loops: CDR1 GTSNPN, CDR2 SVGIG (reference sequence). CDR3 bases: TGTGCCTGGAGTGTAAGGGGACAGGGGGCCCATCAGCCCCAGCATTTT. It encodes CAWSVRGQGAHQPQHF.

The genes are TRBV6-5 and TRBJ2-3; D perhaps matches TRBD2 (6 bases). CDR1 and CDR2 (germline): MNHEY, SVGAGI. The CDR3 runs to 15 residues. Trimming pared 7 bases from V and 0 bases from J, leaving 14 bases between. The CDR3 bases are TGTGCCAGCACCTCGCGGGGATTCAGCACAGATACGCAGTATTTT. Encoded protein: CASTSRGFSTDTQYF.

J is TRBJ2-7 and V is TRBV5-1, with 9 bases lining up with TRBD1. The J segment lost 7 bases and the V segment lost 4 bases, leaving 12 bases of the junction unmatched. The germline gives CDR1 SGHRS, CDR2 YFSETQ. CDR3 length: 15 residues. The CDR3 DNA reads as TGCGCCAGCAGCCCTGCCGGGACAGGGCCAAGGGAGCAGTACTTC. As protein: CASSPAGTGPREQYF.

The chain carries TRBV6-6 and TRBJ1-2; TRBD1 aligns across 9 bases. The CDR3 has 14 amino acids. CDR1 MNHNY and CDR2 SVGAGI come from the germline V gene (reference sequence). V lost 2 bases, J lost 4 bases, and 2 bases stayed unmatched. The CDR3 DNA sequence: TGTGCCAGCAGTTACGCGACAGGGGGCTATGGCTACACCTTC. Amino acids: CASSYATGGYGYTF.

This sequence joins TRBV10-3 and TRBJ1-2, with 8 bases aligning to TRBD1. The germline V gene has CDR1 ENHRY and CDR2 SYGVKD. There are 13 residues in the CDR3. The ends lost 8 bases at V and 2 bases at J; junction bases unmatched: 4. The CDR3 is CAIPRTGNYGYTF. The CDR3, as DNA: TGTGCCATCCCCAGGACAGGGAACTATGGCTACACCTTC.